The rows below give T cell receptor beta chains drawn from one sample of a study of T cell repertoires in cytomegalovirus infection. Their specific antigens are unknown. One entry per CDR3 protein, called by TCRdb with MiXCR from the reads. Of about 770,000 distinct CDR3 sequences listed, 25% to 35% are singletons. This sample comprised cultured CD8+ T cells from PBMCs, obtained from culture after CMV antigen stimulation. The source of these receptors is a human donor in good health (CMV status not recorded). Some clones in this sample may be carry-over from other donors' samples. The CDR3 runs from the conserved cysteine through the conserved F or W. D genes are given only for firm matches. Some rows have no size entry. The others give once, few or many, or a class for an expanded clone.

j_gene: TRBJ2-1; v_gene: TRBV6-5; abundance: NA; len: 15; d_gene: TRBD1; CDR3nt: TGTGCCAGCAGTTGGGGACAGGGGAGGTACAATGAGCAGTTCTTC; CDR3aa: CASSWGQGRYNEQFF
j_gene: TRBJ1-1; v_gene: TRBV19; abundance: few; len: 13; d_gene: TRBD1; CDR3nt: TGTGCCAGTAGTATGGGACAGGGCGCTGAAGCTTTCTTT; CDR3aa: CASSMGQGAEAFF
j_gene: TRBJ1-4; v_gene: TRBV6-6; abundance: NA; len: 16; d_gene: NA; CDR3nt: TGTGCCAGCAGTTACTCTCTCCAGCCAAAGGGGGAAAAACTGTTTTTT; CDR3aa: CASSYSLQPKGEKLFF
j_gene: TRBJ2-1; v_gene: TRBV27; abundance: NA; len: 14; d_gene: TRBD1; CDR3nt: TGTGCCAGCAGTCCGTTAGGGGGCCACAATGAGCAGTTCTTC; CDR3aa: CASSPLGGHNEQFF
j_gene: TRBJ2-4; v_gene: TRBV4-1; abundance: NA; len: 16; d_gene: NA; CDR3nt: TGCGCCAGCAGCCAAGATCAAGGGGGGGAGGGACACATTCAGTACTTC; CDR3aa: CASSQDQGGEGHIQYF
j_gene: TRBJ1-2; v_gene: TRBV12-3/TRBV12-4; abundance: NA; len: 14; d_gene: TRBD1; CDR3nt: TGTGCCAGCAGTTTTCCACAGGGGGACTATGGCTACACCTTC; CDR3aa: CASSFPQGDYGYTF
j_gene: TRBJ2-3; v_gene: TRBV7-4; abundance: NA; len: 19; d_gene: TRBD2; CDR3nt: TGTGCCAGCAGCTATGGAACTAGCGGGGGTACGACCAGCACAGATACGCAGTATTTT; CDR3aa: CASSYGTSGGTTSTDTQYF
j_gene: TRBJ2-1; v_gene: TRBV6-2/TRBV6-3; abundance: NA; len: 13; d_gene: TRBD1; CDR3nt: TGTGCCAGCGAGGGGGCGTCCTACAATGAGCAGTTCTTC; CDR3aa: CASEGASYNEQFF
j_gene: TRBJ1-1; v_gene: TRBV7-9; abundance: few; len: 15; d_gene: NA; CDR3nt: TGTGCCAGCAGCCCACCATCCCCCATGAACACTGAAGCTTTCTTT; CDR3aa: CASSPPSPMNTEAFF
j_gene: TRBJ2-1; v_gene: TRBV6-1; abundance: few; len: 17; d_gene: TRBD2; CDR3nt: TGTGCCAGCAGTGAAGATAGCGGGGGGATTGCATACAATGAGCAGTTCTTC; CDR3aa: CASSEDSGGIAYNEQFF
j_gene: TRBJ1-1; v_gene: TRBV6-6; abundance: NA; len: 16; d_gene: NA; CDR3nt: TGTGCCAGCAGTTACTCGAGTTTGCAGGTGAACACTGAAGCTTTCTTT; CDR3aa: CASSYSSLQVNTEAFF
j_gene: TRBJ1-5; v_gene: TRBV4-2; abundance: few; len: 17; d_gene: NA; CDR3nt: TGTGCCAGCAGCCAAGAAACAGGGTATTGGGTGGATCAGCCCCAGCATTTT; CDR3aa: CASSQETGYWVDQPQHF
j_gene: TRBJ1-1; v_gene: TRBV20-1; abundance: NA; len: 11; d_gene: NA; CDR3nt: TGCAGTGCTCCAGCGGGGGCTGAAGCTTTCTTT; CDR3aa: CSAPAGAEAFF
j_gene: TRBJ2-1; v_gene: TRBV13; abundance: NA; len: 15; d_gene: TRBD1; CDR3nt: TGTGCCAGCAGCCTTGGGCAGGGGGCCAGCAATGAGCAGTTCTTC; CDR3aa: CASSLGQGASNEQFF
j_gene: TRBJ2-2; v_gene: TRBV7-6; abundance: NA; len: 14; d_gene: NA; CDR3nt: TGTGCCAGCAGCTTTGTGGGTGAAACCGGGGAGCTGTTTTTT; CDR3aa: CASSFVGETGELFF
j_gene: TRBJ2-5; v_gene: TRBV4-2; abundance: NA; len: 15; d_gene: TRBD1; CDR3nt: TGTGCCAGCAGCCAAGCCCGACAGGGTGGGGAGACCCAGTACTTC; CDR3aa: CASSQARQGGETQYF
j_gene: TRBJ2-1; v_gene: TRBV27; abundance: few; len: 19; d_gene: TRBD2; CDR3nt: TGTGCCAGCAGTTTAGGACTAGCGGGGCTCGGCAGGTCCTACAATGAGCAGTTCTTC; CDR3aa: CASSLGLAGLGRSYNEQFF
j_gene: TRBJ2-5; v_gene: TRBV9; abundance: NA; len: 15; d_gene: TRBD2; CDR3nt: TGTGCCAGCAGCGGTAGCGGGGGGGCTATGGAGACCCAGTACTTC; CDR3aa: CASSGSGGAMETQYF
j_gene: TRBJ2-7; v_gene: TRBV27; abundance: NA; len: 11; d_gene: NA; CDR3nt: TGTGCCAGCATCGACGGCTACGAGCAGTACTTC; CDR3aa: CASIDGYEQYF
j_gene: TRBJ1-5; v_gene: TRBV7-9; abundance: NA; len: 16; d_gene: TRBD1; CDR3nt: TGTGCCAGCAGCCACCGACAGGGCCCTAGCACAGATACGCAGCATTTT; CDR3aa: CASSHRQGPSTDTQHF
j_gene: TRBJ2-1; v_gene: TRBV19; abundance: few; len: 14; d_gene: NA; CDR3nt: TGTGCCAGTAGTATAGCGGGGCATTACAATGAGCAGTTCTTC; CDR3aa: CASSIAGHYNEQFF
j_gene: TRBJ1-1; v_gene: TRBV12-3/TRBV12-4; abundance: NA; len: 13; d_gene: NA; CDR3nt: TGTGCCGGCAGACAGTCCGTGAACACTGAAGCTTTCTTT; CDR3aa: CAGRQSVNTEAFF
j_gene: TRBJ2-6; v_gene: TRBV27; abundance: NA; len: 15; d_gene: NA; CDR3nt: TGTGCCAGCAGTACGGAGAACTCTGGGGCCAACGTCCTGACTTTC; CDR3aa: CASSTENSGANVLTF
j_gene: TRBJ2-5; v_gene: TRBV19; abundance: many; len: 14; d_gene: TRBD1; CDR3nt: TGTGCCAGTACAAGACAGGGGCACCAAGAGACCCAGTACTTC; CDR3aa: CASTRQGHQETQYF
j_gene: TRBJ2-1; v_gene: TRBV11-2; abundance: NA; len: 15; d_gene: NA; CDR3nt: TGTGCCAGCAGCGGGGGGGCAAGCTCCTACAATGAGCAGTTCTTC; CDR3aa: CASSGGASSYNEQFF
j_gene: TRBJ2-2; v_gene: TRBV4-3; abundance: NA; len: 15; d_gene: TRBD1; CDR3nt: TGCGCCAGCAGCCTCGGACAGGGGGCGCCCGGGGAGCTGTTTTTT; CDR3aa: CASSLGQGAPGELFF
j_gene: TRBJ2-6; v_gene: TRBV7-8; abundance: many; len: 22; d_gene: TRBD1; CDR3nt: TGTGCCAGCAGCTTAGATCGAGGACAGGGGGTGTACCCTACCTCTGGGGCCAACGTCCTGACTTTC; CDR3aa: CASSLDRGQGVYPTSGANVLTF
j_gene: TRBJ1-2; v_gene: TRBV5-1; abundance: NA; len: 16; d_gene: TRBD1; CDR3nt: TGCGCCAGCAGCTTGGAGGTCCCCGGGACAGGGAATGGCTACACCTTC; CDR3aa: CASSLEVPGTGNGYTF
j_gene: TRBJ1-1; v_gene: TRBV4-2; abundance: few; len: 17; d_gene: NA; CDR3nt: TGTGCCAGCAGCCCTATGTTCGGACAACCCGGGGACACTGAAGCTTTCTTT; CDR3aa: CASSPMFGQPGDTEAFF
j_gene: TRBJ2-7; v_gene: TRBV7-2; abundance: many; len: 15; d_gene: NA; CDR3nt: TGTGCCAGCAGCTCAGGCTTGGGGCTCACCTACGAGCAGTACTTC; CDR3aa: CASSSGLGLTYEQYF
j_gene: TRBJ2-1; v_gene: TRBV11-2; abundance: few; len: 13; d_gene: NA; CDR3nt: TGTGCCAGCAGCTTAGCCGAAACCAATGAGCAGTTCTTC; CDR3aa: CASSLAETNEQFF
j_gene: TRBJ2-3; v_gene: TRBV7-9; abundance: NA; len: 14; d_gene: TRBD2; CDR3nt: TGTGCCAGCACTTTAGCGGGGAGCACAGATACGCAGTATTTT; CDR3aa: CASTLAGSTDTQYF
j_gene: TRBJ2-3; v_gene: TRBV7-6; abundance: NA; len: 16; d_gene: TRBD1; CDR3nt: TGTGCCAGCAGCTTCATATTGGGACAGGGTGCAGATACGCAGTATTTT; CDR3aa: CASSFILGQGADTQYF
j_gene: TRBJ2-3; v_gene: TRBV2; abundance: few; len: 14; d_gene: TRBD2; CDR3nt: TGTGCCGTCACGACTAGCGGTATCGCAGATACGCAGTATTTT; CDR3aa: CAVTTSGIADTQYF
j_gene: TRBJ1-5; v_gene: TRBV6-1; abundance: NA; len: 15; d_gene: NA; CDR3nt: TGTGCCAGCAGTGCCAACAGGGATCGCAATCAGCCCCAGCATTTT; CDR3aa: CASSANRDRNQPQHF
j_gene: TRBJ2-5; v_gene: TRBV10-3; abundance: many; len: 13; d_gene: NA; CDR3nt: TGTGCCATCAGTGATCTACATGAAGAGACCCAGTACTTC; CDR3aa: CAISDLHEETQYF
j_gene: TRBJ2-4; v_gene: TRBV20-1; abundance: NA; len: 18; d_gene: NA; CDR3nt: TGCAGTGCTAGATATCTTTTCGAGGGGCGATGGAAGGGGAACATTCAGTACTTC; CDR3aa: CSARYLFEGRWKGNIQYF
j_gene: TRBJ2-1; v_gene: TRBV4-1; abundance: few; len: 17; d_gene: NA; CDR3nt: TGCGCCAGCAGCCAAGATCCCCAGCCTTTGGGGATCAATGAGCAGTTCTTC; CDR3aa: CASSQDPQPLGINEQFF
j_gene: TRBJ1-4; v_gene: TRBV5-1; abundance: few; len: 16; d_gene: NA; CDR3nt: TGCGCCAGCAGCTTGGCAGTGGCAGGGCGGGATGAAAAACTGTTTTTT; CDR3aa: CASSLAVAGRDEKLFF
j_gene: TRBJ2-1; v_gene: TRBV12-3/TRBV12-4; abundance: few; len: 15; d_gene: TRBD2; CDR3nt: TGTGCCAGCAGCCCGACTAGCCTTCCCGGCAATGAGCAGTTCTTC; CDR3aa: CASSPTSLPGNEQFF
j_gene: TRBJ2-1; v_gene: TRBV5-4; abundance: few; len: 12; d_gene: NA; CDR3nt: TGTGCCAGCGGGGTAGCGGATGTGGAGCAGTTCTTC; CDR3aa: CASGVADVEQFF
j_gene: TRBJ2-7; v_gene: TRBV5-5; abundance: few; len: 16; d_gene: TRBD1; CDR3nt: TGTGCCAGCAGCTTGGCTCGGGGACAGGGGGCTTACGAGCAGTACTTC; CDR3aa: CASSLARGQGAYEQYF
j_gene: TRBJ2-2; v_gene: TRBV27; abundance: few; len: 15; d_gene: NA; CDR3nt: TGTGCCAGCAGTGTAGGAGGGGGGAGCCCCGGGGAGCTGTTTTTT; CDR3aa: CASSVGGGSPGELFF
j_gene: TRBJ2-3; v_gene: TRBV6-1; abundance: few; len: 14; d_gene: NA; CDR3nt: TGTGCCAGCCCCGCGGTGGGGATCACAGATACGCAGTATTTT; CDR3aa: CASPAVGITDTQYF
j_gene: TRBJ1-1; v_gene: TRBV7-6; abundance: few; len: 12; d_gene: TRBD1; CDR3nt: TGTGCCAGCGGAGTACAGGGGGCTGAAGCTTTCTTT; CDR3aa: CASGVQGAEAFF
j_gene: TRBJ2-1; v_gene: TRBV27; abundance: NA; len: 17; d_gene: TRBD2; CDR3nt: TGTGCCAGCAGTTCCAGACTAGCGGGGGAGGCCTACAATGAGCAGTTCTTC; CDR3aa: CASSSRLAGEAYNEQFF
j_gene: TRBJ1-2; v_gene: TRBV7-6; abundance: NA; len: 17; d_gene: NA; CDR3nt: TGTGCCAGCAGCTTAGGGCCCCGGTCAGGCGTAGGCTATGGCTACACCTTC; CDR3aa: CASSLGPRSGVGYGYTF
j_gene: TRBJ1-1; v_gene: TRBV28; abundance: NA; len: 13; d_gene: NA; CDR3nt: TGTGCCAGCAGCGCACTAATGAACACTGAAGCTTTCTTT; CDR3aa: CASSALMNTEAFF
j_gene: TRBJ1-1; v_gene: TRBV7-6; abundance: NA; len: 14; d_gene: NA; CDR3nt: TGTGCCAGCACACGACGTGGGGGGAACCCTGAAGCTTTCTTT; CDR3aa: CASTRRGGNPEAFF
j_gene: TRBJ2-1; v_gene: TRBV15; abundance: NA; len: 15; d_gene: TRBD2; CDR3nt: TGTGCCACCTCCGAGGGTAGCGGGGGATACAATGAGCAGTTCTTC; CDR3aa: CATSEGSGGYNEQFF
j_gene: TRBJ2-3; v_gene: TRBV2; abundance: NA; len: 16; d_gene: TRBD2; CDR3nt: TGTGCCAGCATGGGTAGGACTAGCGGTCTCACAGATACGCAGTATTTT; CDR3aa: CASMGRTSGLTDTQYF
j_gene: TRBJ2-5; v_gene: TRBV5-4; abundance: NA; len: 14; d_gene: TRBD2; CDR3nt: TGTGCCAGCAGCTATTGGGGGGGACAAGAGACCCAGTACTTC; CDR3aa: CASSYWGGQETQYF
j_gene: TRBJ2-5; v_gene: TRBV7-7; abundance: few; len: 16; d_gene: TRBD2; CDR3nt: TGTGCTAGCAGCTTAGTGGCGGGGGGAGGCCAAGAGACCCAGTACTTC; CDR3aa: CASSLVAGGGQETQYF
j_gene: TRBJ2-1; v_gene: TRBV6-5; abundance: NA; len: 16; d_gene: TRBD2; CDR3nt: TGTGCCAGCAGCCCCGGGCTAGCGGGGGGGCCTGGCGAGCAGTTCTTC; CDR3aa: CASSPGLAGGPGEQFF
j_gene: TRBJ2-1; v_gene: TRBV24-1; abundance: NA; len: 15; d_gene: TRBD1; CDR3nt: TGTGCCACCGCCGGGACAGGGGACACCTACAATGAGCAGTTCTTC; CDR3aa: CATAGTGDTYNEQFF
j_gene: TRBJ2-3; v_gene: TRBV9; abundance: few; len: 16; d_gene: TRBD2; CDR3nt: TGTGCCAGCAGCGTAGAAGCGGGGGGAATCTCAGATACGCAGTATTTT; CDR3aa: CASSVEAGGISDTQYF